This TCR beta chain was sequenced for a study of cytomegalovirus exposure and HLA in healthy donors. Looking at the study overall: An early release of data contained around 80 million unique TCRs, which came from HLA-typed donors. Whole-study results and caveats: Follow-up analysis seemed to connect common viral pathogens with several of the most significant clusters identified. Earlier results showed most TCR beta V segments being productive about 87% or about 30% of the time.

This CDR3 has 11 amino acids. V gave up 3 bases and J gave up 4 bases, with 7 bases separating them. Germline CDR1 reads GTSNPN; CDR2 reads SVGIG (reference sequence). 13 Jbeta primers and 60 Vbeta primers were used for the PCR. The assay was immunoSEQ multiplex PCR, and TCRdb's table has in-frame clones only and misses some. Found here are 200,000 to 250,000 clones, around four fifths of them singletons; the top ten hold 2.5% to 3.5%. In the case of this clone: Its antigen remains unknown. Additional DNA sequences in this sample encode the identical CDR3.

The genes are TRBV30 and TRBJ2-7, with a possible D match to TRBD2 (5 bases). The sequence was obtained from a woman aged 40 to 49 in good health and CMV-seronegative. The sequenced sample consisted of PBMCs. The DNA for the CDR3 is TGTGCCTGGAGCCCGGGGTACGAGCAGTACTTC. It encodes CAWSPGYEQYF.